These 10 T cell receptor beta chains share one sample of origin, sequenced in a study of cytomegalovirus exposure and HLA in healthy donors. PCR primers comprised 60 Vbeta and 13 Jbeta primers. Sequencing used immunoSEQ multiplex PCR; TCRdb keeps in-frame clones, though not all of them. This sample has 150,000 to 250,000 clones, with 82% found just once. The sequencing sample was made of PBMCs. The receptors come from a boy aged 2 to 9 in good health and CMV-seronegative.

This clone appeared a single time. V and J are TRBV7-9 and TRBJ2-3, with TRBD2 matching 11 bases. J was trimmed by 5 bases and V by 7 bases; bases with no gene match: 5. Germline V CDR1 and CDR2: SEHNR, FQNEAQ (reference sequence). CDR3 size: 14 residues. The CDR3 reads CASTLAGGRDTQYF. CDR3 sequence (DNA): TGTGCCAGCACATTAGCGGGGGGGAGAGATACGCAGTATTTT.

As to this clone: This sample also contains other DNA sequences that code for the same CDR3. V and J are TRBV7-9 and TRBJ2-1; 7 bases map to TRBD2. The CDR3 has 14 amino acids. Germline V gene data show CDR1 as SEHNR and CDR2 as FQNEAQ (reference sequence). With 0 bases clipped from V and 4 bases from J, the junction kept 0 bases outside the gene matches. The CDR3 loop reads CASSLAGGYNEQFF. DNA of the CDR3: TGTGCCAGCAGCTTAGCGGGGGGGTACAATGAGCAGTTCTTC. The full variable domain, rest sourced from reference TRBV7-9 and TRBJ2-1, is DTGVSQNPRHKITKRGQNVTFRCDPISEHNRLYWYRQTLGQGPEFLTYFQNEAQLEKSRLLSDRFSAERPKGSFSTLEIQRTEQGDSAMYLCASSLAGGYNEQFFGPGTRLTVL.

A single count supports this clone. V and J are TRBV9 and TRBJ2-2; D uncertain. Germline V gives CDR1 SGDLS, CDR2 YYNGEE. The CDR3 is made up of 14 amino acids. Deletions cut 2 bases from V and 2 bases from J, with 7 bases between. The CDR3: CASSVDINTGELFF. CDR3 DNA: TGTGCCAGCAGCGTCGACATCAACACCGGGGAGCTGTTTTTT.

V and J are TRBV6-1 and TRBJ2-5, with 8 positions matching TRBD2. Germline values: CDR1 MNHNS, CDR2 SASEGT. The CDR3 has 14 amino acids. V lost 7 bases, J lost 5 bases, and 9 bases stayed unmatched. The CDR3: CASILSGAGETQYF. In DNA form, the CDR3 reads TGTGCCAGCATCCTTAGCGGGGCCGGGGAGACCCAGTACTTC.

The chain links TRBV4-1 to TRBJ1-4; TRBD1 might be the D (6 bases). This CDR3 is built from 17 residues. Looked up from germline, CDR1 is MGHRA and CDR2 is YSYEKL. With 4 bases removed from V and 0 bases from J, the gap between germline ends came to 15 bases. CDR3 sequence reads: CASSRNRDTATNEKLFF. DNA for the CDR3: TGCGCCAGCAGCCGGAACCGGGACACTGCAACTAATGAAAAACTGTTTTTT.

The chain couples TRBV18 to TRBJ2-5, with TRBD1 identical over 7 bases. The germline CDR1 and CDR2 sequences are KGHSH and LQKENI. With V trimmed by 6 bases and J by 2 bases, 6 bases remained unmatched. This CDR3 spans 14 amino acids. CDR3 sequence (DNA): TGTGCCAGCTCCCCGGGACAGAATCAAGAGACCCAGTACTTC. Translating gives CASSPGQNQETQYF.

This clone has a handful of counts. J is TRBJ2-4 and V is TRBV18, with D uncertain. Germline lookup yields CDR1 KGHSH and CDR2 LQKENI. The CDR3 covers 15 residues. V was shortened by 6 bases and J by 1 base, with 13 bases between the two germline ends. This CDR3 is CASSPSSLAKNIQYF. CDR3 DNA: TGTGCCAGCTCCCCGAGCTCCCTCGCCAAAAACATTCAGTACTTC.

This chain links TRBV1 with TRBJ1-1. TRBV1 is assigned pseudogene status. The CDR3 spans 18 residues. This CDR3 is CTSSQAGSELVVNTEAFF. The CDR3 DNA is TGCACCAGCAGCCAAGCCGGGAGTGAGTTAGTGGTGAACACTGAAGCTTTCTTT.

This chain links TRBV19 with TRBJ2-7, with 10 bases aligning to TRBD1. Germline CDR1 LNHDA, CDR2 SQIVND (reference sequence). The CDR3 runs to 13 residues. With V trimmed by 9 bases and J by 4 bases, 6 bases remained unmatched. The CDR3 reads CASRDRGNYEQYF. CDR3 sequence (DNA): TGTGCCAGCCGGGACAGGGGAAATTACGAGCAGTACTTC. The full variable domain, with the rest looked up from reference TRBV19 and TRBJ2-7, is DGGITQSPKYLFRKEGQNVTLSCEQNLNHDAMYWYRQDPGQGLRLIYYSQIVNDFQKGDIAEGYSVSREKKESFPLTVTSAQKNPTAFYLCASRDRGNYEQYFGPGTRLTVT.

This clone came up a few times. The CDR3, as DNA: TGTGCCTGGAGTCCCCGCGGGGGGACAGATACGCAGTATTTT. Translation gives CAWSPRGGTDTQYF. The genes are TRBV30 and TRBJ2-3; 8 bases map to TRBD2. This CDR3 is built from 14 residues. Germline loops: CDR1 GTSNPN, CDR2 SVGIG (reference sequence). V dropped 2 bases and J dropped 3; count of bases not matched to a gene: 4.